This TCR beta chain came from a study of CD8+ T cells in alopecia areata. On the study more broadly: Oral tofacitinib (5 to 10 mg twice daily) was administered to treated patients.

It was cDNA, reverse transcribed from extracted RNA, that served as the sequencing template. Only in-frame clones appear in the TCRdb table, and some are missing; sequencing was by immunoSEQ multiplex PCR. The data show around 100,000 clones, roughly three fifths seen once. The treatment here: oral pan-JAK inhibitor, 5-10 mg twice daily. The specimen comprised CD8+ T cells sorted from blood, sampled at approximately week 60, from a patient treated with tofacitinib. This receptor was taken from a human donor with alopecia areata.

In nucleotides, the CDR3 is TGCGCCAGCAGTCAAGCCGGACAGGCAGGACGGGTCCAAGAGACCCAGTACTTC. It translates to CASSQAGQAGRVQETQYF. This rearrangement joins TRBV23-1 to TRBJ2-5; 7 nucleotides align to TRBD1. TRBV23-1 is an ORF, and what it does is uncertain. This CDR3 is 18 amino acids long. The J segment lost 1 base and the V segment lost 2 bases, leaving 13 bases of the junction unmatched.